This T cell receptor beta chain was obtained from a study of Graves' ophthalmopathy and Graves' hyperthyroidism (dated by TCRdb to between 2017 and 2018). General notes on the study: Peripheral blood was collected at initial diagnosis, before any treatment. The study used TCR beta repertoire signatures to distinguish Graves' ophthalmopathy from Graves' hyperthyroidism and to predict progression to ophthalmopathy. In total, 135 blood samples were TCR-sequenced: 40 to 45 ophthalmopathy, roughly 77 hyperthyroidism and some 17 hyperthyroidism-to-ophthalmopathy patients. A discovery set of about 99 patients (43 ophthalmopathy, 55 to 65 stable hyperthyroidism) was enrolled to explore V-J signatures distinguishing ophthalmopathy from hyperthyroidism. The independent validation cohort included around 19 hyperthyroidism patients plus 17 patients who later progressed from hyperthyroidism to ophthalmopathy. T-cell repertoires of thyroid tissue and blood were compared in about six hyperthyroidism patients. Following sample collection, hyperthyroidism patients were given methimazole at a starting dose of 30 mg daily, and ophthalmopathy patients were given high-dose intravenous methylprednisolone. Paper-wide results and their limitations: In validation, the model predicted ophthalmopathy progression with 55% to 71% sensitivity and less than 80% specificity; some 13 predicted patients were CT-confirmed with GO in a median of around 6.5 months. Sample size was not predetermined statistically, and investigators were not blinded to group allocation. Ophthalmopathy was separated from stable hyperthyroidism by the 13-signature model with roughly 90% sensitivity and roughly 83% specificity in cross-validation and with 80%/75% in the test set. Most expanded thyroid clonotypes with a frequency above 0.001 also appeared in blood, which suggests that blood repertoires may reflect the immune response in the thyroid.

The ophthalmopathy patients had moderately to severely active disease, with a Clinical Activity Score of 3 or higher, a NOSPECS grade of 4 or higher, and a disease duration of less than 3 months. Anyone with other autoimmune diseases, uncontrolled infections, pregnancy or lactation was excluded from the study. Diagnosis relied on clinical symptoms, serum thyroxine, TRAb, thyroid ultrasound and orbital computed tomography. Ficoll-Paque density gradient centrifugation was used to isolate PBMCs from about 10 ml of fresh peripheral blood. Total RNA was extracted with Trizol reagent and quality-checked on an Agilent 2100 Bioanalyzer. With respect to this clonotype: Its cognate antigen has yet to be identified. One end of the junction varies from germline; a read error may be responsible.

The germline V gene specifies SGHRS as CDR1 and YFSETQ as CDR2. Inclusive of the bounding cysteine and phenylalanine, the CDR3 is 14 residues long. Only the CDR3 DNA stays, 42 bases, in frame from base 1. For repertoire sequencing, the TCR beta CDR3 regions were amplified from RNA transcripts. HTBI primers and the Qiagen OneStep RT-PCR kit were used in a first-round RT-PCR, which was followed by a second-round multiplex PCR, size selection and purification. Sequencing of the libraries was carried out on an Illumina HiSeq2000 in paired-end mode with 100 bp reads. Regarding the original processing steps: SOAPnuke was used to process the reads, removing any read that contained adapters or uncalled bases, had a mean Phred below 15, or lacked an exact match to the constant primer or identifier. COPE v1.2.5 was used to merge the high-quality paired reads. Each unique nucleotide sequence was defined as a clonotype, and clonotypes were aligned to IMGT TRB V, D and J references with MiTCR v1.1. The analysis was limited to V-J combinations with a frequency above 0.0001, which together covered 98% to 99.2% of repertoires. For each V-J combination, a TCR clonal expansion and chaos score was defined as F50 clonal expansion divided by the chaos observed in the TCRdist matrix. Welch's t-statistics and random forest were used to reduce features to 13 V-J combinations, which were fed into a naive Bayes classifier. Thyroid-blood repertoire similarity was quantified with the Morisita-Horn index. TCRdb handled the public reads itself, with Q25 trimming in fastp and clone calling in MiXCR, and kept productive beta chains. CDR3 protein sequences are deduplicated, and each keeps its most common genes and DNA. None of the V and J calls come from the authors' own analysis; TCRdb made them. The sample table holds 600,000 to 700,000 distinct CDR3 sequences, of which about two fifths were seen once. Of the sample, 2.5% to 3.5% falls within the top ten clones.

The receptor comes from an adult man with Graves' ophthalmopathy. The sequenced sample was peripheral blood. The chain links TRBV5-1 with TRBJ2-3, with the D gene call left open. The sequence in DNA is TGCGCCAGCAGCTTCACGGTTAGCACAGATACGCAGGATTTT. Its product reads: CASSFTVSTDTQDF.